The 20 T cell receptor beta chains below were found in one sample sequenced in a study of regulatory T cells in long-lasting Graves disease (dated by TCRdb to 2020 to 2023). Receptor libraries were prepared by multiplex PCR. Data came from an Illumina HiSeq 4000. iRepertoire HTBI primers and Arm-PCR amplification of CDR3 regions were used to construct TCR beta libraries. TCRdb applied fastp at Q25 and MiXCR to the public reads, then kept only in-frame beta chains. Rows are unified per CDR3 protein, each entry keeping the most common DNA and genes. Present in this sample are about 430,000 distinct CDR3 sequences, 21% of which were seen just once. Around an eighth of the sample is taken by the ten largest. Interpreted using the paper, the time point label stands for: persistent/refractory GD, antithyroid drugs over 5 years with positive TRAb. RNA was extracted from PBMCs in TRIzol for both TCR sequencing and RNA sequencing.

The material sequenced was peripheral blood mononuclear cells (PBMCs), taken when the disease was refractory, from a patient treated with antithyroid drugs. The receptors here all came from a female donor with Graves disease.

This clonotype occurred many times. The rearrangement links TRBV29-1 to TRBJ2-5, with D unresolved. Germline V gene data show CDR1 as SQVTM and CDR2 as ANQGSEA. This CDR3 is built from 13 residues. V was clipped by 6 bases and J by 3 bases, with 14 bases between them. CDR3 sequence (DNA): TGCAGCGTCGACCGGAACGGCGAAGAGACCCAGTACTTC. It encodes CSVDRNGEETQYF.

This clonotype has a count of ten or more. V and J are TRBV27 and TRBJ2-5, with a possible D match to TRBD1 (5 bases). V dropped 4 bases and J dropped 2 bases, with 8 bases sitting between them. This CDR3 is built from 13 residues. Germline V CDR1 and CDR2: MNHEY, SMNVEV (reference sequence). CDR3 sequence reads: CASSWTSQETQYF. The CDR3 DNA sequence: TGTGCCAGCAGTTGGACAAGTCAAGAGACCCAGTACTTC.

As to this clonotype: A much larger clonotype is one base distant, so this may be a read error. V gene TRBV28 combines with J gene TRBJ2-7; unclear D gene. Per the germline V gene, CDR1 is MDHEN and CDR2 is SYDVKM. The CDR3 runs 13 residues. CDR3 in DNA: TGTGCCAGCAGTTCTGGACGGACCTACGAGCGGTACTTC. Amino acids: CASSSGRTYERYF.

This clonotype was seen at least ten times. The V gene is TRBV6-9, the J gene TRBJ2-7, with D perhaps matching TRBD1 (5 bases). This CDR3 comprises 16 residues. CDR1 and CDR2 (germline): MNHGY, SVAAGI. V lost 3 bases, J lost 0 bases, and 15 bases lay in between. CDR3 nucleotides: TGTGCCAGCAGTTACTCCTTTAAGACAGCCTCCTACGAGCAGTACTTC. Residues: CASSYSFKTASYEQYF.

In this sample, this clonotype turned up a few times. V gene TRBV11-2 combines with J gene TRBJ2-6; TRBD1 agrees at 7 bases. Germline CDR1 and CDR2: SGHAT and FQNNGV. The CDR3 loop spans 17 amino acids. V lost 5 bases to trimming and J lost 1 base; unmatched junction nucleotides: 8. This CDR3 reads CASSLTGDKSGANVLTF. CDR3 DNA sequence: TGTGCCAGCAGCCTCACAGGGGACAAGTCTGGGGCCAACGTCCTGACTTTC.

In regard to this clonotype: A read error may produce the germline difference seen at one junction end. The gene calls are TRBV10-3 and TRBJ2-7, with D perhaps given as TRBD1 or TRBD2 (5 bases each). The CDR3 has 16 amino acids. The germline CDR1 and CDR2 sequences are ENHRY and SYGVKD. The CDR3 DNA is TGTGCCAGCAGTTACTTTCCGGGACGCCAGTCCTACGAGCAGTACTTC. Translating it yields CASSYFPGRQSYEQYF.

This clonotype occurred many times. The chain is built from TRBV15 and TRBJ1-1, with D uncertain. V was shortened by 0 bases and J by 0 bases, with 8 bases between the two germline ends. Germline V gene data show CDR1 as LNHNV and CDR2 as YYDKDF (reference sequence). The CDR3 contains 15 residues. Here the CDR3 reads CATSRDLTVNTEAFF. CDR3 in DNA: TGTGCCACCAGCAGAGACCTCACAGTGAACACTGAAGCTTTCTTT.

This rearrangement joins TRBV29-1 to TRBJ1-3; D gene uncertain. Looked up from germline, CDR1 is SQVTM and CDR2 is ANQGSEA. Trimming shortened V by 6 bases and J by 0 bases, and 9 bases separated the two germline ends. The CDR3 is made up of 13 amino acids. CDR3 loop: CSVAASSGNTIYF. In nucleotides, the CDR3 is TGCAGCGTGGCCGCGAGCTCTGGAAACACCATATATTTT.

This clonotype was detected many times. V and J are TRBV2 and TRBJ2-5, with TRBD1 identical over 8 bases. This CDR3 is 13 amino acids long. Germline trimming cut 7 bases from V and 4 bases from J; bases unmatched to any gene: 5. Germline CDR1 reads SNHLY; CDR2 reads FYNNEI. The DNA of the CDR3 is TGTGCCAGCAATACAGGGGGACGAGAGACCCAGTACTTC. Translation gives CASNTGGRETQYF.

This clonotype was observed at least ten times. The V and J genes are TRBV6-1 and TRBJ1-3; no clear D. CDR3 length: 13 amino acids. Per germline, CDR1 MNHNS and CDR2 SASEGT. V was cut by 6 bases and J by 3 bases, with 9 bases left in between. The CDR3 DNA is TGTGCCAGCAGACTGGCGAATGGAAACACCATATATTTT. Its protein is CASRLANGNTIYF.

This clonotype was seen many times. The CDR3 DNA follows: TGTGCCAGCACCCGAGGCTGGACCCGACCCAATAATTCACCCCTCCACTTT. It translates to CASTRGWTRPNNSPLHF. The chain combines TRBV2 with TRBJ1-6; no clear D. Trimming left V 7 bases short and J 5 bases short, with 21 bases between. CDR3 length: 17 residues. Germline-derived CDR1 and CDR2 are SNHLY and FYNNEI.

The chain couples TRBV25-1 to TRBJ2-7; 7 nucleotides line up with TRBD1. CDR3 length: 13 residues. V lost 3 bases to trimming and J lost 4 bases; unmatched junction nucleotides: 3. CDR1 and CDR2 from the germline V gene are MGHDK and SYGVNS. CDR3 bases: TGTGCCAGCAGTGATTCGGGACAGTACGAGCAGTACTTC. This codes for CASSDSGQYEQYF.

The V and J genes are TRBV20-1 and TRBJ2-3; no firm D call. The CDR3 consists of 11 residues. Germline CDR1 and CDR2: DFQATT and SNEGSKA (reference sequence). V was clipped by 6 bases and J by 6 bases, with 10 bases between them. This CDR3 reads CSARLDDTQYF. For the CDR3, the DNA is TGCAGTGCACGACTTGACGATACGCAGTATTTT.

This clonotype appeared once. The chain combines TRBV29-1 with TRBJ2-3, with D uncertain. CDR3 size: 15 residues. The germline V gene encodes CDR1 SQVTM and CDR2 ANQGSEA. Trimming left V 2 bases short and J 2 bases short, with 14 bases between. CDR3 protein: CSVEPTFGNTDTQYF. The CDR3 DNA reads TGCAGCGTTGAACCCACTTTCGGTAACACAGATACGCAGTATTTT.

The genes are TRBV2 and TRBJ2-3, with TRBD2 matching over 7 bases. Trimming removed 10 bases from V and 1 base from J; junction bases left unmatched: 11. The CDR3 covers 15 residues. Germline loops: CDR1 SNHLY, CDR2 FYNNEI. CDR3 in amino acids: CAIDRLASGTDTQYF. Here the CDR3 DNA reads TGTGCCATAGACCGACTAGCATCGGGCACAGATACGCAGTATTTT.

V gene TRBV14 combines with J gene TRBJ2-2; D unresolved. Between the trimmed V and J ends, which lost 1 base and 6 bases, there was a span of 9 bases. The germline V gene encodes CDR1 SGHDN and CDR2 FVKESK. This CDR3 is built from 14 residues. CDR3 in amino acids: CASSQVSWAGELFF. CDR3 nucleotide sequence: TGTGCCAGCAGCCAAGTTTCTTGGGCCGGGGAGCTGTTTTTT. Supplemented by reference TRBV14 and TRBJ2-2, the full variable domain reads EAGVTQFPSHSVIEKGQTVTLRCDPISGHDNLYWYRRVMGKEIKFLLHFVKESKQDESGMPNNRFLAERTGGTYSTLKVQPAELEDSGVYFCASSQVSWAGELFFGEGSRLTVL.

This clonotype showed up many times. V and J are TRBV28 and TRBJ2-5, with TRBD1 as a possible D gene (6 bases). V was clipped by 4 bases and J by 5 bases, with 17 bases between them. There are 15 residues in the CDR3. The germline V gene encodes CDR1 MDHEN and CDR2 SYDVKM. This CDR3 is CASSSGGSGEETQYF. CDR3 in DNA: TGTGCCAGCAGTTCCGGTGGGTCAGGGGAGGAGACCCAGTACTTC.

This clonotype came up many times. The V and J genes are TRBV6-2 or TRBV6-3 and TRBJ1-2; D gene ambiguous. Germline V gene sequence: CDR1 MNHEY, CDR2 SVGEGT. There are 16 residues in the CDR3. V dropped 0 bases and J dropped 5 bases, with 16 bases sitting between them. This CDR3 reads CASSYSTGSSVYGYTF. The CDR3 nucleotides are TGTGCCAGCAGTTACTCGACGGGCAGTTCAGTATATGGCTACACCTTC.

This clonotype has ten or more counts. The rearrangement links TRBV10-3 to TRBJ2-7; D is possibly TRBD2 (5 bases). The CDR3 is 13 residues long. Per germline, CDR1 ENHRY and CDR2 SYGVKD. The V and J ends lost 8 bases and 7 bases respectively, with 18 bases between them. The CDR3 is CAICGQTSEEQYF. The CDR3 DNA reads as TGTGCCATCTGCGGGCAGACTTCTGAGGAGCAGTACTTC.

This clonotype was picked up many times. The V and J genes are TRBV28 and TRBJ2-2, with TRBD1 as a possible D gene (6 bases). The V end lost 7 bases, the J end lost 4 bases, and 16 bases lay between the germline ends. This CDR3 has 15 residues. Germline values: CDR1 MDHEN, CDR2 SYDVKM. The CDR3 nucleotides read TGTGCCAGCACCAACGGCAGGGGCCCCACCGGGGAGCTGTTTTTT. Protein: CASTNGRGPTGELFF.